These 11 T cell receptor beta chains came from one sample sequenced in a study of cytomegalovirus exposure and HLA in healthy donors. This PCR relied on a set of 60 Vbeta primers and 13 Jbeta primers. The repertoire was sequenced with immunoSEQ multiplex PCR; TCRdb's copy has only in-frame clones and lacks some. The sample lists roughly 100,000 clones, roughly 80% occurring once. The sequenced sample was PBMCs. The receptors come from a woman in her 40s in good health and CMV-seronegative.

This clone appeared once. The chain has TRBV2 and TRBJ1-4, with 8 bases that match TRBD1. The V segment lost 7 bases and the J segment 6 bases; nucleotides outside the gene matches: 7. Germline V gives CDR1 SNHLY, CDR2 FYNNEI. The CDR3 length is 14 residues. The CDR3 loop is CASNPTGGYEKLFF. The CDR3 bases are TGTGCCAGCAACCCTACAGGGGGATATGAAAAACTGTTTTTT.

The chain employs TRBV7-3 and TRBJ2-7, with a possible D match to TRBD2 (7 bases). Trimming stripped 2 bases from V and 2 bases from J, with 16 bases between. This CDR3 spans 16 amino acids. CDR1 and CDR2 from the germline V gene are SGHTA and FQGTGA. CDR3 amino acids: CASSLGGAGEPYEQYF. DNA of the CDR3: TGTGCCAGCAGCTTAGGGGGGGCGGGAGAGCCCTACGAGCAGTACTTC.

The rearrangement uses TRBV6-1 and TRBJ1-6; the match to TRBD1 covers 7 bases. The germline V gene encodes CDR1 MNHNS and CDR2 SASEGT. CDR3 size: 13 residues. With V trimmed by 7 bases and J by 10 bases, 7 bases remained unmatched. CDR3 sequence (DNA): TGTGCCAGCACCCAGGGGGAAAGCTCACCCCTCCACTTT. Encoded protein: CASTQGESSPLHF.

The chain recombines TRBV5-1 with TRBJ1-6, with D unclear. In germline, CDR1 is SGHRS, CDR2 YFSETQ. V was clipped by 4 bases and J by 10 bases, with 21 bases between them. This CDR3 spans 16 amino acids. For the CDR3, the DNA is TGCGCCAGCAGCCACGGGGAAGGCAGGCGGGCATCACCCCTCCACTTT. Translated, it gives CASSHGEGRRASPLHF.

The chain links TRBV5-6 to TRBJ1-2; D remains ambiguous. Germline CDR1 is SGHDT and CDR2 is YYEEEE. The CDR3 has 15 residues. Trimming pared 0 bases from V and 6 bases from J, leaving 15 bases between. CDR3 sequence: CASSLGGGIVNGYTF. The CDR3 bases are TGTGCCAGCAGCTTGGGGGGAGGAATAGTCAATGGCTACACCTTC.

V and J are TRBV10-3 and TRBJ1-1, with D tentatively TRBD1 (5 bases). Germline CDR1 is ENHRY and CDR2 is SYGVKD. The CDR3 runs 15 residues. Trimming cost V 2 bases and J 6 bases, with 16 bases left between them. CDR3 protein: CAISEPQGVLAEAFF. CDR3 nucleotide sequence: TGTGCCATCAGTGAGCCCCAGGGCGTTCTGGCTGAAGCTTTCTTT.

This clone was found a few times. This sequence joins TRBV9 and TRBJ2-5, with D possibly TRBD1 on 6 matching bases. The germline gives CDR1 SGDLS, CDR2 YYNGEE. The CDR3 totals 18 residues. Trimming left V 0 bases short and J 2 bases short, with 20 bases between. CDR3 in DNA: TGTGCCAGCAGCGTAGCTTATTCTCGAGGGGGAAAACAAGAGACCCAGTACTTC. Translated: CASSVAYSRGGKQETQYF.

The chain couples TRBV7-3 to TRBJ2-7; 9 bases align to TRBD1. There are 13 residues in the CDR3. Unmatched junction bases numbered 4, after V lost 5 bases and J lost 5 bases. The germline CDR1 and CDR2 sequences are SGHTA and FQGTGA. In DNA form, the CDR3 reads TGTGCCAGCAGCCCCTGGACAGGGGACGAGCAGTACTTC. Translation gives CASSPWTGDEQYF.

The rearrangement uses TRBV4-1 and TRBJ1-2; 7 bases align to TRBD1. The CDR3 covers 15 residues. V was pared by 0 bases and J by 8 bases, with 9 bases of the junction left unmatched. Germline CDR1 reads MGHRA; CDR2 reads YSYEKL. CDR3 sequence: CASSQEEDRLGGYTF. The CDR3 nucleotides read TGCGCCAGCAGCCAAGAGGAGGACAGGTTGGGAGGCTACACCTTC.

The chain is built from TRBV28 and TRBJ2-2; 12 bases align to TRBD2. The CDR3 contains 17 residues. With 7 bases clipped from V and 3 bases from J, the junction kept 9 bases outside the gene matches. Germline V gives CDR1 MDHEN, CDR2 SYDVKM. The CDR3 DNA reads TGTGCCAGCACGCCCTACCGACTAGCGGGAGACACCGGGGAGCTGTTTTTT. Translating it yields CASTPYRLAGDTGELFF.

This clone is a singleton in its sample. The chain couples TRBV7-2 to TRBJ2-7; 12 bases are shared with TRBD2. The CDR3 has 15 amino acids. Looked up from germline, CDR1 is SGHTA and CDR2 is FQGNSA. V lost 4 bases, J lost 2 bases, and 3 bases stayed unmatched. The CDR3 region is CASSYGLAGTYEQYF. Written as DNA, the CDR3 is TGTGCCAGCAGCTACGGACTAGCGGGAACCTACGAGCAGTACTTC.